A single sample is the source of the 11 T cell receptor beta chains below, sequenced in a study of T-cell reconstitution after alpha-beta-depleted transplantation in children. TCRbeta library construction was performed incorporating unique molecular identifiers. From the PCR reads, TCRdb called clonotypes with MiXCR, one entry per CDR3 protein. The profile shows 500,000 to 650,000 distinct CDR3 sequences, over 10% of them singletons. The sequencing used PBMCs, mostly from graft donor cells, collected 180 days after TCRalphabeta/CD19-depleted stem cell transplant. These receptor sequences come from a female patient under 10 years old who had a stem cell transplant for aplastic anemia, so the T cells may come from the graft donor.

The chain has TRBV20-1 and TRBJ2-1, with D unclear. The V and J ends lost 1 base and 7 bases respectively, with 11 bases between them. In germline, CDR1 is DFQATT, CDR2 SNEGSKA (reference sequence). The CDR3 is 13 residues long. The CDR3 sequence: CSARVGPENEQFF. The CDR3 DNA follows: TGCAGTGCTAGAGTAGGGCCGGAAAATGAGCAGTTCTTC.

This chain connects TRBV7-3 to TRBJ2-3; tentatively, D is TRBD1 (5 bases). V was pared by 2 bases and J by 2 bases, with 8 bases between. Looked up from germline, CDR1 is SGHTA and CDR2 is FQGTGA. The CDR3 contains 14 residues. CDR3 coding DNA: TGTGCCAGCAGCTTAGGACACTCCACAGATACGCAGTATTTT. It yields the protein CASSLGHSTDTQYF.

This clonotype was counted only a few times. The chain is built from TRBV20-1 and TRBJ1-5, with D tentatively TRBD1 (5 bases). Trimming took off 3 bases at V and 0 bases at J, with 9 bases between the two ends. This CDR3 comprises 14 residues. CDR1 is DFQATT and CDR2 is SNEGSKA in the germline V gene (reference sequence). CDR3 coding DNA: TGCAGTGCTAGTCTAGGGGCTAGCAATCAGCCCCAGCATTTT. It codes for CSASLGASNQPQHF.

This clonotype has a count of ten or more. The rearrangement links TRBV4-3 to TRBJ1-1; a weak D match, TRBD1 (6 bases). Trimming removed 6 bases from V and 6 bases from J, with 23 bases in between. CDR1 and CDR2 from the germline V gene are LGHNA and YSLEER. CDR3 length: 16 amino acids. CDR3 in amino acids: CASRLQEGVGKAEAFF. The CDR3 DNA sequence: TGCGCCAGCAGGCTACAAGAGGGGGTAGGGAAGGCTGAAGCTTTCTTT.

This clonotype was detected a few times. V is TRBV4-1 and J is TRBJ2-3; no firm D call. CDR1 is MGHRA and CDR2 is YSYEKL in the germline V gene. The CDR3 is made up of 16 amino acids. Trimming shortened V by 0 bases and J by 2 bases, and 12 bases separated the two germline ends. The CDR3 nucleotides read TGCGCCAGCAGCCAAGATAGGACCCCTGACACAGATACGCAGTATTTT. This sequence encodes CASSQDRTPDTDTQYF.

The chain links TRBV4-2 to TRBJ2-2, with no clear D. Trimming left V 0 bases short and J 6 bases short, with 8 bases between. The CDR3 is made up of 14 amino acids. Germline V gene lookup returns CDR1 LGHNA and CDR2 YNFKEQ. The CDR3 DNA reads as TGTGCCAGCAGCCAAGAATTGCGGTCCGGGGAGCTGTTTTTT. Amino acids: CASSQELRSGELFF.

The J gene is TRBJ2-1, the V gene TRBV4-1; 7 nucleotides agree with TRBD2. Trimming cost V 1 base and J 1 base; bases outside gene matches: 7. The CDR3 sequence is 17 residues long. Germline CDR1 is MGHRA and CDR2 is YSYEKL. This CDR3 reads CASSQALWRESYNEQFF. The CDR3 nucleotides read TGCGCCAGCAGCCAAGCTCTCTGGCGGGAGTCCTACAATGAGCAGTTCTTC.

This clonotype occurred a few times. The gene calls are TRBV10-2 and TRBJ1-5; D unresolved. V lost 3 bases, J lost 2 bases, and 5 bases lay in between. Germline V gene lookup returns CDR1 WSHSY and CDR2 SAAADI. The CDR3 loop spans 13 amino acids. The CDR3 sequence: CASSDMRNQPQHF. The CDR3 region has the DNA TGCGCCAGCAGTGACATGCGCAATCAGCCCCAGCATTTT.

This clonotype was counted a few times. The chain couples TRBV7-6 to TRBJ1-4; D unresolved. The CDR3 is 13 amino acids. Per the germline V gene, CDR1 is SGHVS and CDR2 is FNYEAQ. Between the trimmed V and J ends, which lost 0 bases and 5 bases, there was a span of 4 bases. The CDR3 sequence is CASSLAENEKLFF. The CDR3 coding sequence is TGTGCCAGCAGCTTAGCGGAGAATGAAAAACTGTTTTTT.

This clonotype was detected a few times. The V and J genes are TRBV20-1 and TRBJ2-3; TRBD2 matches 12 bases. V dropped 1 base and J dropped 2; count of bases not matched to a gene: 10. Germline assignment: CDR1 DFQATT and CDR2 SNEGSKA (reference sequence). This CDR3 is 18 amino acids long. The CDR3 region has the DNA TGCAGTGCTAGAGGGACTCCGACTAGCGGGAGTCCCACAGATACGCAGTATTTT. The encoded protein is CSARGTPTSGSPTDTQYF.

The rearrangement uses TRBV28 and TRBJ2-7; 7 positions match TRBD1. The CDR3 covers 15 residues. Germline CDR1 is MDHEN and CDR2 is SYDVKM. The V gene end was trimmed by 6 bases and the J gene end by 7 bases; junction bases not matched to a gene: 15. The CDR3 DNA reads TGTGCCAGCAGCCCCTTGGACAGGCCCACGGGGGAGCAGTACTTC. This translates into CASSPLDRPTGEQYF. Full variable domain (rest looked up from reference TRBV28 and TRBJ2-7): DVKVTQSSRYLVKRTGEKVFLECVQDMDHENMFWYRQDPGLGLRLIYFSYDVKMKEKGDIPEGYSVSREKKERFSLILESASTNQTSMYLCASSPLDRPTGEQYFGPGTRLTVT.